The present T cell receptor (beta chain) was sequenced within a study of CD8+ T cells in alopecia areata. V gave up 1 base and J gave up 7 bases, with 5 bases separating them. CDR1 ENHRY and CDR2 SYGVKD come from the germline V gene. This CDR3 is 12 amino acids long. Treatment indicated: oral pan-JAK inhibitor, 5-10 mg twice daily. Reverse transcription of extracted RNA yielded cDNA, which provided the sequencing template. Sequenced by immunoSEQ multiplex PCR; TCRdb stores in-frame clones only, minus some. The data show more than 200,000 clones, roughly 64% seen once. The rearrangement uses TRBV10-3 and TRBJ2-1, with D unresolved. Sequenced here: CD4+ T cells sorted from blood, sampled at week 4, from a patient treated with tofacitinib. The source is a human donor with alopecia areata. The CDR3: CAISELGNEQFF. The CDR3 bases are TGTGCCATCAGTGAGTTGGGGAATGAGCAGTTCTTC.